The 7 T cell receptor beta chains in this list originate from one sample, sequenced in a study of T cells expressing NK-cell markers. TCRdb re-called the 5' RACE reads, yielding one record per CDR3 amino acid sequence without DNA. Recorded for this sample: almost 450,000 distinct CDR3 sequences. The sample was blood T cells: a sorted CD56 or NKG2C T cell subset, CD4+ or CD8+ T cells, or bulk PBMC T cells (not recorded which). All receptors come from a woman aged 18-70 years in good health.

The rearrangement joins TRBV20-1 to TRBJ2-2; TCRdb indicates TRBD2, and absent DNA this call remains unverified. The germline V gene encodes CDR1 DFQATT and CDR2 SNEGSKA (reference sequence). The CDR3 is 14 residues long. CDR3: CSARAAGLRGELFF.

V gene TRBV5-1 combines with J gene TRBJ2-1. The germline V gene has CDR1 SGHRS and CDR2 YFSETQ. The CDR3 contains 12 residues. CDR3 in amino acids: CASSSNGNEQFF. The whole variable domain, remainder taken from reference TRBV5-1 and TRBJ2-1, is KAGVTQTPRYLIKTRGQQVTLSCSPISGHRSVSWYQQTPGQGLQFLFEYFSETQRNKGNFPGRFSGRQFSNSRSEMNVSTLELGDSALYLCASSSNGNEQFFGPGTRLTVL.

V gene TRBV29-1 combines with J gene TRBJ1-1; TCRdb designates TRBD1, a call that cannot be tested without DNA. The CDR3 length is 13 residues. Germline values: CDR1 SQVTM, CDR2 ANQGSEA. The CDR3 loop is CSVEDPNRGGAFF.

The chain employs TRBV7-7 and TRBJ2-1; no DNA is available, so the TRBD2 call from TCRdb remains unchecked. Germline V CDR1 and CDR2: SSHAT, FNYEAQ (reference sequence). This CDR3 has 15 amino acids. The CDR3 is CASSLDGGPAGEQFF.

CDR3 protein: CASSLSLRATSTDTQYF. The rearrangement joins TRBV27 to TRBJ2-3; TCRdb names TRBD2, which stays unverified in the absence of DNA. CDR3 length equals 17 residues. The germline CDR1 and CDR2 sequences are MNHEY and SMNVEV (reference sequence).

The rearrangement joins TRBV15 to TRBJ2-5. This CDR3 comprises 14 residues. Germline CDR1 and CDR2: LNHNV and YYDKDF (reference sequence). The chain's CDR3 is CATSRDGRKETQYF.

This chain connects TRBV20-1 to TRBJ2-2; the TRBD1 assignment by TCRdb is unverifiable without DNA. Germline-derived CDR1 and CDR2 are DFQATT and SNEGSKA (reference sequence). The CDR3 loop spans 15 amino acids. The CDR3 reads CSAKPGGSNTGELFF.